What follows are 4 T cell receptor beta chains derived from one specimen sequenced in a study of vaccination and CD4 T cells after COVID-19. Stated treatment: approximately 9-day PBMC culture with coronavirus spike peptide pools or control peptides (ViraFEST assay). Sequencing of DNA taken from cultured CD4+ T cells relied on the Oncomine TCR Beta short-read assay. TCRdb used MiXCR to reprocess the PCR reads, holding one entry per CDR3 protein. The sample consists of 15,000 to 20,000 distinct CDR3 sequences, roughly 50% of them appearing once. Their antigen targets remain unknown. The sample was CD4+ T cells from blood, cultured in vitro. The receptors stem from a human donor who had recovered from COVID-19.

This clonotype showed up just a few times. J is TRBJ2-5 and V is TRBV6-1; 8 bases fit TRBD1. V was clipped by 6 bases and J by 4 bases; unmatched bases: 16. CDR3 length: 17 residues. Germline CDR1 and CDR2: MNHNS and SASEGT. This CDR3 is CASSSWDRLDWRETQYF. The CDR3 DNA follows: TGTGCCAGCAGCTCGTGGGACAGGCTGGACTGGCGAGAGACCCAGTACTTC.

The V gene is TRBV20-1, the J gene TRBJ2-7; D is unresolved. Germline V gene sequence: CDR1 DFQATT, CDR2 SNEGSKA (reference sequence). CDR3 length: 11 amino acids. V was trimmed by 1 base and J by 5 bases, leaving 6 bases between them. This CDR3 is CSARGRNEQYF. The CDR3 DNA is TGCAGTGCTAGAGGGAGAAACGAGCAGTACTTC.

A word on this clonotype: At one boundary the junction diverges from the germline segment, which might be a read error. The chain has TRBV12-3 or TRBV12-4 and TRBJ1-5; D is perhaps TRBD1 (5 bases). The CDR3 consists of 15 residues. The DNA of the CDR3 is TGTGCCAGCAGTTTAGAGGGGATCAGCACTCAGCCCCAGCATTTT. It codes for CASSLEGISTQPQHF.

This clonotype was observed a few times. This chain uses TRBV6-1 with TRBJ1-1; D not resolved. CDR1 MNHNS and CDR2 SASEGT come from the germline V gene. The V and J ends lost 5 bases and 6 bases respectively, with 13 bases between them. The CDR3 sequence is 13 residues long. The CDR3 sequence: CASSRLGRPEAFF. CDR3 nucleotides: TGTGCCAGCAGTCGACTAGGGCGTCCTGAAGCTTTCTTT.